This T cell receptor beta chain was recovered during a study of PD-L1 blockade in urothelial cancer. Turning to the study itself: About 90% of the roughly 29 patients were men with bladder-origin urothelial cancer.

The CDR3 extends over 17 amino acids. TCRdb's copy holds only in-frame clones and misses some; the assay was immunoSEQ multiplex PCR. The sample carries 37,000 or so clones, over 75% recorded once. Stated time point: pretreatment peripheral blood. Only one count was recorded for this clone. V gene TRBV21-1 combines with J gene TRBJ1-1; no check of the table's D call, TRBD1, against the DNA was made. TRBV21-1 is annotated as a pseudogene. Sequenced here: PBMCs, sampled around atezolizumab (anti-PD-L1) treatment. The TCR was taken from a man in his sixties with urothelial cancer. CDR3 sequence: CASKGTGGEVGKTEAFF. The CDR3 nucleotides read TGTGCCAGCAAAGGGACAGGGGGCGAGGTAGGGAAGACTGAAGCTTTCTTT.